Listed here are 5 T cell receptor beta chains from one sample, sequenced in a study of shared clonotypes between healthy human individuals. Using immunoSEQ multiplex PCR, the repertoire was profiled, and TCRdb retains in-frame clones only, with some absent. Among over a million clones listed, around four fifths were seen once. Sequenced sample: memory CD4+ T cells sorted from blood. Subset: CD45RA-negative fraction. The origin of the receptors is a man in his late teens or twenties in good health.

The chain uses TRBV19 and TRBJ1-4; TRBD1 matches 7 bases. The CDR3 covers 15 residues. Germline CDR1 and CDR2: LNHDA and SQIVND (reference sequence). Germline trimming cut 2 bases from V and 3 bases from J; bases unmatched to any gene: 3. The CDR3 DNA reads as TGTGCCAGTAGTATATTGGGGACAGCTAATGAAAAACTGTTTTTT. Residues: CASSILGTANEKLFF. Supplemented by reference TRBV19 and TRBJ1-4, the full variable domain reads DGGITQSPKYLFRKEGQNVTLSCEQNLNHDAMYWYRQDPGQGLRLIYYSQIVNDFQKGDIAEGYSVSREKKESFPLTVTSAQKNPTAFYLCASSILGTANEKLFFGSGTQLSVL.

The chain carries TRBV19 and TRBJ2-5; D might be TRBD1 (6 bases). The V gene's germline CDR1 is LNHDA and CDR2 SQIVND (reference sequence). This CDR3 is built from 14 residues. V lost 3 bases and J 4 bases, leaving 12 bases between the germline ends. The CDR3 protein is CASSIGAGAETQYF. The CDR3, as DNA: TGTGCCAGTAGTATCGGGGCAGGGGCAGAGACCCAGTACTTC.

There are many counts of this clone. This chain uses TRBV10-1 with TRBJ2-7, with 9 bases identical to TRBD2. Germline CDR1 reads WNHNN; CDR2 reads SYGVQD (reference sequence). V dropped 9 bases and J dropped 2; count of bases not matched to a gene: 2. The CDR3 is made up of 12 amino acids. CDR3 nucleotide sequence: TGCGCCAGTAGCGGGAGTACCTACGAGCAGTACTTC. It specifies CASSGSTYEQYF.

The DNA for the CDR3 is TGTGCCAGCAGTGAATTGGGGATCATCACAGATACGCAGTATTTT. Its translation is CASSELGIITDTQYF. The V call is TRBV6-1, the J call TRBJ2-3, with D unclear. In germline, CDR1 is MNHNS, CDR2 SASEGT. Trimming stripped 2 bases from V and 2 bases from J, with 11 bases between. CDR3 size: 15 residues.

V is TRBV30 and J is TRBJ1-6; 7 nucleotides line up with TRBD1. The CDR3 is 13 residues long. J lost 9 bases, V lost 4 bases, and 6 bases had no gene match. The germline V gene has CDR1 GTSNPN and CDR2 SVGIG (reference sequence). CDR3 protein: CAWTRQGTSPLHF. The DNA of the CDR3 is TGTGCCTGGACCCGACAGGGAACTTCACCCCTCCACTTT.